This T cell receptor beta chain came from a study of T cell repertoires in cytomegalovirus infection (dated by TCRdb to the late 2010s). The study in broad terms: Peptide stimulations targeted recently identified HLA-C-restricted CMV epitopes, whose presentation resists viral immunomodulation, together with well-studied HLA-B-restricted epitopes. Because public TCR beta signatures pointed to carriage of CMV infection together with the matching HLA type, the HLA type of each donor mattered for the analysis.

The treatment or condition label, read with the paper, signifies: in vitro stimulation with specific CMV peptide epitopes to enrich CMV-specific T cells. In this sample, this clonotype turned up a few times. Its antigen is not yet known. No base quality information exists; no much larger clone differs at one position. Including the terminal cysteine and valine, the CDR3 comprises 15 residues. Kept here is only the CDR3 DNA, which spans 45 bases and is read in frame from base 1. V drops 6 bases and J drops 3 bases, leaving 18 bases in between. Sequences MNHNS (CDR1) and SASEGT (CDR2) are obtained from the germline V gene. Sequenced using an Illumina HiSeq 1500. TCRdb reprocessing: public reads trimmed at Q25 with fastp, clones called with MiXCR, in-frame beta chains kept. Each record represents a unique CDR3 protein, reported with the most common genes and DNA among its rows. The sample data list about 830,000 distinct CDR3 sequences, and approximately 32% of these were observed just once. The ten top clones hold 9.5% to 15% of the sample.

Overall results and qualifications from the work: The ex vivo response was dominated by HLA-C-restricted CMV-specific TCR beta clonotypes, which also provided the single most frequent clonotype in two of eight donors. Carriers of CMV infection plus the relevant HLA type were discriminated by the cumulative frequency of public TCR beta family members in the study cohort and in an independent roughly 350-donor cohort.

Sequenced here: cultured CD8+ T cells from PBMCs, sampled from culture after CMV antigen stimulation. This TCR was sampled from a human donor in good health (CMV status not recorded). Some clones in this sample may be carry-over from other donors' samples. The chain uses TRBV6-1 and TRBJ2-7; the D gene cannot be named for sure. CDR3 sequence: CASRKPHGRFYEQYV. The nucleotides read TGTGCCAGCAGAAAACCCCATGGCCGGTTCTACGAGCAGTACGTC.